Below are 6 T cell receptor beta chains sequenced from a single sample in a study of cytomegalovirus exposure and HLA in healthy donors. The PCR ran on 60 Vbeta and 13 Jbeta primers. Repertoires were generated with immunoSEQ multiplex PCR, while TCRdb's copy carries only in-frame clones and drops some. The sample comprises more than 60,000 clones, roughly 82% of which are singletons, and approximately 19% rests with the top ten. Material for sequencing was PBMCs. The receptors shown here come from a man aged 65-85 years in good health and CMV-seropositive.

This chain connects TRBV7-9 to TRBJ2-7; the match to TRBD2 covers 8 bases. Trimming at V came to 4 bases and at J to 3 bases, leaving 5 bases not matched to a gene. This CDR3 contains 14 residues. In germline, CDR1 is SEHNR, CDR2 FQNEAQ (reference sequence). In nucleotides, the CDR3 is TGTGCCAGCAGCTCACTAGCGGAAAACTACGAGCAGTACTTC. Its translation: CASSSLAENYEQYF.

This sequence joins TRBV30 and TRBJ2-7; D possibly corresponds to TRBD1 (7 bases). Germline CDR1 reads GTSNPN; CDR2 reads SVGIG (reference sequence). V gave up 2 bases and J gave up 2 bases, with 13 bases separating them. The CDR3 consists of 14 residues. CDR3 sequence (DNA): TGTGCCTGGAGTCCAGGGGGGACTCCCTACGAGCAGTACTTC. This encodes CAWSPGGTPYEQYF.

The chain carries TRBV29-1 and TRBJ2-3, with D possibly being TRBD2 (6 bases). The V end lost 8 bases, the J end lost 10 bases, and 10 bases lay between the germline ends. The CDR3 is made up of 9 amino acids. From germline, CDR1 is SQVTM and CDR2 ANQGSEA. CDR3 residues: CSSGVPQYF. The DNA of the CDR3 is TGCAGCTCGGGGGTACCGCAGTATTTT.

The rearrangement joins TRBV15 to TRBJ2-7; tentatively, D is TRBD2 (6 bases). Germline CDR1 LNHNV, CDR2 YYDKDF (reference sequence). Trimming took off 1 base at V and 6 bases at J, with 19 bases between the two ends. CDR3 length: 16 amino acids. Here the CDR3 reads CATSRGGLAVGSEQYF. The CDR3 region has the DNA TGTGCCACCAGCAGAGGGGGACTGGCCGTTGGGAGCGAGCAGTACTTC.

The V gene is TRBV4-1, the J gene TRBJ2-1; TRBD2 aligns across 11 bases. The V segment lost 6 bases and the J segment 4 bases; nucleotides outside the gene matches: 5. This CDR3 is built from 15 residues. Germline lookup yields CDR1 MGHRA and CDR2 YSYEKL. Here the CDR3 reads CASSPGTSGYNEQFF. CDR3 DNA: TGCGCCAGCAGTCCCGGGACTAGCGGATACAATGAGCAGTTCTTC.

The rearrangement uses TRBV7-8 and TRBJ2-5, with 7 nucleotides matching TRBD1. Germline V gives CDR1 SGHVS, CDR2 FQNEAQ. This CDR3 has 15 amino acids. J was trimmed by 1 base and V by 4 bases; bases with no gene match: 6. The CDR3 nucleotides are TGTGCCAGCAGCTACGGACAGGTCAGCCAAGAGACCCAGTACTTC. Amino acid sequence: CASSYGQVSQETQYF. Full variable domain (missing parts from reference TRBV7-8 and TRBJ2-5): GAGVSQSPRYKVAKRGQDVALRCDPISGHVSLFWYQQALGQGPEFLTYFQNEAQLDKSGLPSDRFFAERPEGSVSTLKIQRTQQEDSAVYLCASSYGQVSQETQYFGPGTRLLVL.